One sample yielded the 21 T cell receptor beta chains listed below, sequenced in a study of T cells in Graves' hyperthyroidism and ophthalmopathy. The TCR beta CDR3 regions underwent amplification using RNA transcripts as the source. The HTBI set primed first-round TCR CDR3 RT-PCR. MiXCR, run by TCRdb on the multiplex PCR reads, gives a single entry per CDR3 protein. The sample shows about 660,000 distinct CDR3 sequences, just under 45% of them seen only once. Input material: peripheral blood or thyroid tissue (not recorded which). Every receptor here comes from an adult man with Graves' disease, either hyperthyroidism or ophthalmopathy (not recorded which).

This clonotype came up a few times. V is TRBV6-5 and J is TRBJ1-2, with no clear D. V was pared by 0 bases and J by 8 bases, with 16 bases between. Germline V lookup: CDR1 MNHEY, CDR2 SVGAGI. The CDR3 sequence is 15 residues long. CDR3 sequence reads: CASSYSPTSHEGYTF. In nucleotides, the CDR3 is TGTGCCAGCAGTTACTCTCCAACATCCCATGAGGGCTACACCTTC.

This chain connects TRBV28 to TRBJ1-1; a weak D match, TRBD1 (6 bases). The CDR3 runs to 17 residues. Germline V gene data show CDR1 as MDHEN and CDR2 as SYDVKM. With 3 bases removed from V and 2 bases from J, the gap between germline ends came to 19 bases. The CDR3 coding sequence is TGTGCCAGCAGTTTCCTCCCGTCGACAGGCGATAACACTGAAGCTTTCTTT. Translating gives CASSFLPSTGDNTEAFF.

J is TRBJ2-2 and V is TRBV2, with D possibly TRBD1 on 6 matching bases. Germline-derived CDR1 and CDR2 are SNHLY and FYNNEI. The CDR3 is 13 residues long. V was shortened by 6 bases and J by 5 bases, with 10 bases between the two germline ends. This chain's CDR3 is CASRFTGTGELFF. CDR3 DNA: TGTGCCAGCAGATTCACAGGGACCGGGGAGCTGTTTTTT.

V gene TRBV2 combines with J gene TRBJ2-5, with 8 bases aligning to TRBD1. V was pared by 6 bases and J by 4 bases, with 16 bases of the junction left unmatched. CDR1 and CDR2 from the germline V gene are SNHLY and FYNNEI. The CDR3 has 17 amino acids. The CDR3 here is CASSSPRTGRFSETQYF. The CDR3 DNA follows: TGTGCCAGCAGCTCCCCCCGGACAGGGAGATTTTCAGAGACCCAGTACTTC.

The V call is TRBV19, the J call TRBJ1-1; 8 bases align to TRBD1. J lost 4 bases, V lost 4 bases, and 11 bases had no gene match. In germline, CDR1 is LNHDA, CDR2 SQIVND (reference sequence). This CDR3 has 16 amino acids. CDR3 in amino acids: CASSTGQGRWSTEAFF. The DNA for the CDR3 is TGTGCCAGTAGTACAGGACAGGGCCGATGGAGCACTGAAGCTTTCTTT.

This clonotype has a handful of counts. V gene TRBV9 combines with J gene TRBJ2-7; D possibly corresponds to TRBD2 (6 bases). The ends were cut back, 0 bases at V and 7 bases at J, with 17 bases in the middle. The CDR3 covers 15 residues. Germline values: CDR1 SGDLS, CDR2 YYNGEE. The CDR3 protein is CASSVGAKPAGEQYF. In nucleotides, the CDR3 is TGTGCCAGCAGCGTAGGCGCGAAGCCGGCGGGGGAGCAGTACTTC.

Only one count was recorded for this clonotype. The chain has TRBV29-1 and TRBJ1-3; D remains unclear. This CDR3 is built from 15 residues. V lost 6 bases and J lost 0, with 15 bases in between. The germline gives CDR1 SQVTM, CDR2 ANQGSEA. CDR3 bases: TGCAGCGTAGGTGGGCGGACGGTCTCTGGAAACACCATATATTTT. It specifies CSVGGRTVSGNTIYF.

Turning to this clonotype: One end of the junction fails to match germline, which may point to a read error. The chain has TRBV7-8 and TRBJ2-2; 8 bases agree with TRBD1. The V gene's germline CDR1 is SGHVS and CDR2 FQNEAQ. The CDR3 sequence is 16 residues long. CDR3 in amino acids: CASSVTGGSFIGELLF. The CDR3, as DNA: TGTGCCAGCAGCGTCACAGGGGGTAGTTTTATCGGGGAGCTGCTTTTT.

This clonotype was detected a few times. The chain joins TRBV7-8 to TRBJ2-7; TRBD2 matches at 7 bases. This CDR3 spans 16 amino acids. CDR1 and CDR2 from the germline V gene are SGHVS and FQNEAQ. V lost 5 bases, J lost 6 bases, and 16 bases stayed unmatched. The CDR3 here is CASSPPTATSLGEQYF. DNA of the CDR3: TGTGCCAGCAGCCCCCCCACGGCGACTAGCCTAGGCGAGCAGTACTTC.

Turning to this clonotype: A junction end diverges from the germline sequence, so it may reflect a read error. CDR3 DNA: TGTGCCAGCAGCTTGGGACAGTCGAACACTGAAGCTTTC. Translating it yields CASSLGQSNTEAF. The chain links TRBV7-9 to TRBJ2-6; TRBD1 matches 7 bases. CDR1 is SEHNR and CDR2 is FQNEAQ in the germline V gene (reference sequence). The CDR3 is made up of 13 amino acids.

The chain is built from TRBV7-2 and TRBJ2-7, with D perhaps matching TRBD2 (7 bases). Trimming cost V 0 bases and J 3 bases, with 15 bases left between them. In germline, CDR1 is SGHTA, CDR2 FQGNSA. The CDR3 is 16 amino acids. CDR3: CASSLAGGLFLYEQYF. The CDR3 DNA sequence: TGTGCCAGCAGCTTAGCGGGGGGGCTTTTCCTCTACGAGCAGTACTTC.

V gene TRBV29-1 combines with J gene TRBJ1-2; D gene unclear. V dropped 7 bases and J dropped 3 bases, with 6 bases sitting between them. Germline V gives CDR1 SQVTM, CDR2 ANQGSEA. CDR3 length: 10 residues. The CDR3 loop is CSGRHYGYTF. For the CDR3, the DNA is TGCAGCGGGAGGCACTATGGCTACACCTTC.

This chain links TRBV6-1 with TRBJ2-7; D might be TRBD1 (9 bases). This CDR3 comprises 14 residues. V was trimmed by 6 bases and J by 4 bases, leaving 16 bases between them. Germline V gene sequence: CDR1 MNHNS, CDR2 SASEGT. The CDR3 is CASSVAGQGYEQYF. CDR3 coding DNA: TGTGCCAGCAGCGTAGCGGGACAGGGTTACGAGCAGTACTTC.

The V and J genes are TRBV7-9 and TRBJ1-1; possibly TRBD1 for D (6 bases). The CDR3 spans 16 residues. The V gene's germline CDR1 is SEHNR and CDR2 FQNEAQ (reference sequence). V lost 5 bases and J 3 bases, leaving 19 bases between the germline ends. The CDR3 here is CASSVNQGIAYTEAFF. In DNA form, the CDR3 reads TGTGCCAGCAGCGTAAATCAGGGGATCGCGTACACTGAAGCTTTCTTT.

This clonotype was observed a single time. The chain recombines TRBV2 with TRBJ2-3; TRBD1 agrees at 8 bases. V lost 0 bases to trimming and J lost 4 bases; unmatched junction nucleotides: 9. CDR3 length: 17 amino acids. Germline V gives CDR1 SNHLY, CDR2 FYNNEI. CDR3 sequence reads: CASSEADFWTGPDTQYF. CDR3 coding DNA: TGTGCCAGCAGTGAAGCCGACTTCTGGACAGGGCCAGATACGCAGTATTTT.

This rearrangement joins TRBV7-2 to TRBJ2-7, with D tentatively TRBD1 or TRBD2 (5 bases each). CDR1 is SGHTA, CDR2 FQGNSA, per germline. V gave up 6 bases and J gave up 5 bases, with 20 bases separating them. This CDR3 is built from 15 residues. The CDR3 reads CASSRGARPSNEQYF. CDR3 sequence (DNA): TGTGCCAGCAGTCGAGGGGCCCGGCCGTCCAACGAGCAGTACTTC.

This chain links TRBV28 with TRBJ2-7; D ambiguous. The V gene's germline CDR1 is MDHEN and CDR2 SYDVKM. The CDR3 has 14 residues. Trimming cost V 6 bases and J 3 bases, with 15 bases left between them. CDR3 DNA: TGTGCCAGCAGCCTTATGGGCCTGGACTACGAGCAGTACTTC. Translating it yields CASSLMGLDYEQYF.

The V gene is TRBV2, the J gene TRBJ1-1, with 11 bases identical to TRBD1. CDR3 length equals 15 residues. The trim removed 6 bases at V and 4 bases at J, leaving 7 bases unmatched. Per germline, CDR1 SNHLY and CDR2 FYNNEI. The DNA for the CDR3 is TGTGCCAGCAGCCGCCTTGGGACAGGGGGCACTGAAGCTTTCTTT. Encoded protein: CASSRLGTGGTEAFF.

Turning to this clonotype: One base away lies a much larger clone, so this may be a sequencing read error. The chain links TRBV2 to TRBJ1-5; tentative D call: TRBD1 (6 bases). There are 13 residues in the CDR3. Germline assignment: CDR1 SNHLY and CDR2 FYNNEI. DNA for the CDR3: TGTGCCAGCAGTCAGGGGACGGACGCATCCCAGCTTTTT. This encodes CASSQGTDASQLF.

Note on this clonotype: One base away lies a much larger clone, so this may be a sequencing read error. The V and J genes are TRBV10-3 and TRBJ2-5; D possibly corresponds to TRBD1 (5 bases). Germline V lookup: CDR1 ENHRY, CDR2 SYGVKD. V shed 10 bases and J shed 0 bases, with 12 bases lying between them. There are 13 residues in the CDR3. The CDR3: CATKPTDQETQYF. The CDR3 region has the DNA TGTGCCACCAAACCGACAGACCAAGAGACCCAGTACTTC.

This clonotype was seen only once. This chain uses TRBV20-1 with TRBJ1-1; weak D call: TRBD1 (5 bases). The CDR3 is 16 amino acids. Deletions cut 0 bases from V and 0 bases from J, with 14 bases between. Germline V CDR1 and CDR2: DFQATT, SNEGSKA (reference sequence). The CDR3 here is CSARDALQGMNTEAFF. The CDR3 nucleotides read TGCAGTGCTAGAGACGCCCTTCAGGGAATGAACACTGAAGCTTTCTTT.